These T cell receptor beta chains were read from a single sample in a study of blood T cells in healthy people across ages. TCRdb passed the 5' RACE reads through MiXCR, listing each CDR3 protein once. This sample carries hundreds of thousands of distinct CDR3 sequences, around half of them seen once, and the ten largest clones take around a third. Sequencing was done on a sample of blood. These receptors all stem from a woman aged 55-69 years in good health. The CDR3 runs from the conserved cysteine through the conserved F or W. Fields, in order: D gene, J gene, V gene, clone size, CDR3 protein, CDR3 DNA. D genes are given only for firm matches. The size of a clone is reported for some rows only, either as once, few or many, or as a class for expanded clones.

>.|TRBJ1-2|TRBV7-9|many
CASSPEGLRDDNYGYTF
TGTGCCAGCAGCCCCGAGGGTTTAAGGGACGATAACTATGGCTACACCTTC
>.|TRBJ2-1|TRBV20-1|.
CSAPWVDEQFF
TGCAGTGCCCCGTGGGTTGATGAGCAGTTCTTC
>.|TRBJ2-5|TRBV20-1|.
CSARVPSFSYGQYF
TGCAGTGCTAGAGTCCCCAGTTTCTCCTACGGGCAGTACTTC
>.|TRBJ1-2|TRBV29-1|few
CSAGRVNYGYTF
TGCAGCGCTGGGCGGGTGAACTATGGCTACACCTTC
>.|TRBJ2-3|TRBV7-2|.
CASSLAPRTPTDTQYF
TGTGCCAGCAGCTTAGCCCCTAGAACACCCACAGATACGCAGTATTTT
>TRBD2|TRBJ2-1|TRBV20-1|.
CSAAPTSGRIGEQFF
TGCAGTGCAGCCCCGACTAGCGGGAGAATAGGTGAGCAGTTCTTC
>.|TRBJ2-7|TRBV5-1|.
CASSLDAVPYEQYF
TGCGCCAGCAGCTTGGACGCAGTCCCCTACGAGCAGTACTTC
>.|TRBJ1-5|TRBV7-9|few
CASSLDSGQPQHF
TGTGCCAGCAGTCTGGACAGTGGGCAGCCCCAGCATTTT
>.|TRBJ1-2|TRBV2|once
CASNEQGNVNYGYTF
TGTGCCAGCAATGAACAGGGAAACGTTAACTATGGCTACACCTTC
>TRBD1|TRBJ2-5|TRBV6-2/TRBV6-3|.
CASNTGTGYPGTQYF
TGTGCCAGCAACACCGGGACAGGGTATCCGGGGACCCAGTACTTC
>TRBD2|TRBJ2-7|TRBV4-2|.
CASSRSLAGNYEQYF
TGTGCCAGCAGCCGGAGCTTAGCGGGAAACTACGAGCAGTACTTC
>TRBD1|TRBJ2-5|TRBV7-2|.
CASSFGGTGPMTQYF
TGTGCCAGCAGCTTCGGAGGGACAGGACCTATGACCCAGTACTTC
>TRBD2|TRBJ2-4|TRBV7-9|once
CASSFNLRELAKNIQYF
TGTGCCAGCAGCTTTAATTTGCGGGAGTTAGCCAAAAACATTCAGTACTTC
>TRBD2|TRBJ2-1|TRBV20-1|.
CSARGLDEQFF
TGCAGTGCGAGGGGACTAGACGAGCAGTTCTTC
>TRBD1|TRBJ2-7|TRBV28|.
CASRNRDSLYEQYF
TGTGCCAGCAGAAACCGGGACAGCCTCTACGAGCAGTACTTC
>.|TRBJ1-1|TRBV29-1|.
CSVEIRPANTEAFF
TGCAGCGTTGAAATCAGGCCGGCGAACACTGAAGCTTTCTTT
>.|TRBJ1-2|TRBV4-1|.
CASSQMGYYGYTF
TGCGCCAGCAGCCAAATGGGGTACTATGGCTACACCTTC
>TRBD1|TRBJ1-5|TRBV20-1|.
CSARDGNAGTGNQPQHF
TGCAGTGCTAGAGATGGGAACGCCGGGACAGGTAATCAGCCCCAGCATTTT
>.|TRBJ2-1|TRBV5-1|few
CASSFQGQDYNEQFF
TGCGCCAGCAGCTTTCAGGGACAAGACTACAATGAGCAGTTCTTC
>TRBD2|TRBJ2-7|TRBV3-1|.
CASSQGCTSGRSGEQYF
TGTGCCAGCAGCCAAGGGTGTACTAGCGGGAGAAGTGGCGAGCAGTACTTC
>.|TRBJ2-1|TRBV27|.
CASSLSVGSPYNEQFF
TGTGCCAGCAGTTTATCAGTCGGGAGCCCCTACAATGAGCAGTTCTTC
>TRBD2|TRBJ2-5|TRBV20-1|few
CSAVELAGKETQYF
TGCAGTGCTGTAGAACTAGCGGGAAAAGAGACCCAGTACTTC
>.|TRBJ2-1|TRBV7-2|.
CASSFTDYNEQFF
TGTGCCAGCAGCTTTACCGACTACAATGAGCAGTTCTTC
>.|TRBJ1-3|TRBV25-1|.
CASSLGSSGNTIYF
TGTGCCAGCAGTCTGGGAAGCTCTGGAAACACCATATATTTT
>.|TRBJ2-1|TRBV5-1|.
CASRSAHNGQFF
TGCGCCAGCAGGTCGGCGCACAATGGGCAGTTCTTC
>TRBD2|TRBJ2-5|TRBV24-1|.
CATSDSSGSSMNEQYF
TGTGCCACCAGTGATTCTAGCGGGAGTTCTATGAATGAGCAGTACTTC
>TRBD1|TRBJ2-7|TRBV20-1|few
CSARFPGGSHEQYF
TGCAGTGCTAGATTTCCAGGGGGTAGCCACGAGCAGTACTTC
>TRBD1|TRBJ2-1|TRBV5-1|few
CASSATGGSYNEQFF
TGCGCCAGCAGCGCTACAGGGGGCTCCTACAATGAGCAGTTCTTC
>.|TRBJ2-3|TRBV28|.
CASSLKGPGDTQYF
TGTGCCAGCAGTTTAAAAGGGCCGGGGGATACGCAGTATTTT
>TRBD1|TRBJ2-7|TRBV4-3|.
CASSQGIETGVGEQYF
TGCGCCAGCAGCCAAGGGATTGAGACAGGGGTCGGCGAGCAGTACTTC
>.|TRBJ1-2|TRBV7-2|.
CAAPFGGAYGYTF
TGCGCAGCACCCTTCGGGGGGGCTTATGGCTACACCTTC
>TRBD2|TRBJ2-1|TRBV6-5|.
CASRLRGAGGRGEQFF
TGTGCCAGCAGATTAAGGGGAGCGGGAGGACGGGGTGAGCAGTTCTTC
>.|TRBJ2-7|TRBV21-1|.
CASSNPADRSYEQYF
TGTGCCAGCAGCAACCCGGCGGATCGCTCCTACGAGCAGTACTTC
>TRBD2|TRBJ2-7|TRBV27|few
CASRAGGGNEQYF
TGTGCCAGCAGGGCGGGGGGAGGAAACGAGCAGTACTTC
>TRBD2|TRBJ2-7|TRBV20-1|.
CSARDRAGKKVPYNEQYF
TGCAGTGCTAGAGATAGAGCGGGAAAAAAAGTCCCCTACAATGAGCAGTACTTC